This entry describes one T cell receptor (beta chain). Its specificity is unknown. The sample is drawn from a study of T cell responses to AZD1222 COVID-19 vaccine. Study context: Second-dose intervals near 4 or 12 weeks were combined. Study-level findings and limits: Dominant CD4 TCR responses targeted spike regions 160-218 and 743-854.

The germline CDR1 and CDR2 sequences are SGHRS and YFSETQ. The CDR3 is 17 residues long. After removal of 4 bases from V and 3 bases from J, the junction contained 13 bases not matched to a gene. Clones were read by immunoSEQ multiplex PCR, and TCRdb kept only the in-frame ones, dropping some. Here the sample spans some 130,000 clones, roughly 93% being singletons. The chain links TRBV5-1 to TRBJ1-2; 9 bases are shared with TRBD1. The receptor's source is an adult in good health. The specimen was peripheral blood, collected on day 0 of AZD1222 vaccination. Here the CDR3 DNA reads TGCGCCAGCAGCGAAGGACCGGGACAGGGACATGACTATGGCTACACCTTC. Its translation: CASSEGPGQGHDYGYTF.